Following are 16 T cell receptor beta chains from one sample sequenced in a study of a mutant IDH1 vaccine in newly diagnosed glioma. Noted time point: week 47, end of study. Doses of 300 ug of mutant IDH1 20-mer peptide were given with topical imiquimod. Profiling relied on immunoSEQ multiplex PCR, and the TCRdb table lists in-frame clones only, not all of them. Of fewer than 35,000 clones detected, around 82% appear once; the ten largest clones hold less than 30%. Antigen specificity for these receptors is unknown. This sample comprised PBMCs, obtained from a glioma patient whose treatment included an IDH1 peptide vaccine. The origin of the receptors is a man aged 25-45 years with glioma.

The rearrangement links TRBV2 to TRBJ2-5; D perhaps matches TRBD2 (6 bases). CDR3 length: 15 amino acids. CDR1 and CDR2 (germline): SNHLY, FYNNEI. Trimming stripped 5 bases from V and 4 bases from J, with 17 bases between. Written as DNA, the CDR3 is TGTGCCAGCAGTCCGGGACTCTTCACCGGAGAGACCCAGTACTTC. Its protein is CASSPGLFTGETQYF.

The V and J genes are TRBV9 and TRBJ1-2; 8 bases are shared with TRBD1. The CDR3 loop spans 17 amino acids. CDR1 is SGDLS, CDR2 YYNGEE, per germline. Losses at the gene ends were 3 bases for V and 5 bases for J; bases not matched to a gene: 15. Here the CDR3 reads CASSADVSGGALYGYTF. The CDR3 DNA sequence: TGTGCCAGCAGCGCGGATGTTTCAGGGGGCGCATTATATGGCTACACCTTC.

By proportion, this clone is medium-sized. This rearrangement joins TRBV4-2 to TRBJ2-1; D is possibly TRBD1 (5 bases). The germline CDR1 and CDR2 sequences are LGHNA and YNFKEQ. V was shortened by 0 bases and J by 7 bases, with 16 bases between the two germline ends. The CDR3 runs to 16 residues. The CDR3 loop reads CASSQEINAGLNEQFF. The CDR3 region has the DNA TGTGCCAGCAGCCAAGAAATAAACGCAGGGTTAAATGAGCAGTTCTTC.

The V gene is TRBV5-6, the J gene TRBJ1-5; D unresolved. The CDR3 spans 13 residues. Trimming cost V 2 bases and J 7 bases, with 10 bases left between them. CDR1 is SGHDT, CDR2 YYEEEE, per germline. CDR3: CASSFGGEQPQHF. Written as DNA, the CDR3 is TGTGCCAGCAGCTTCGGTGGCGAACAGCCCCAGCATTTT.

This chain joins TRBV6-6 and TRBJ2-4; D gene uncertain. Per germline, CDR1 MNHNY and CDR2 SVGAGI (reference sequence). This CDR3 comprises 14 residues. The V and J ends lost 0 bases and 14 bases respectively, with 17 bases between them. The CDR3 sequence: CASSYSSTGGEEYF. Here the CDR3 DNA reads TGTGCCAGCAGTTACTCGAGCACGGGCGGAGAAGAGTACTTC.

The chain joins TRBV27 to TRBJ2-7; TRBD2 aligns across 8 bases. Trimming cost V 3 bases and J 6 bases; bases outside gene matches: 10. Germline values: CDR1 MNHEY, CDR2 SMNVEV (reference sequence). The CDR3 length is 15 residues. Here the CDR3 reads CASSLVQRERGEQYF. In DNA, the CDR3 is TGTGCCAGCAGTTTGGTCCAGCGGGAGAGGGGCGAGCAGTACTTC.

J is TRBJ2-7 and V is TRBV19; 13 bases are shared with TRBD2. With 5 bases clipped from V and 1 base from J, the junction kept 2 bases outside the gene matches. Germline assignment: CDR1 LNHDA and CDR2 SQIVND (reference sequence). CDR3 length equals 15 residues. In DNA, the CDR3 is TGTGCCAGTAGTGCGGGACTAGCGGGATCCTACGAGCAGTACTTC. It encodes CASSAGLAGSYEQYF. Full variable domain (missing parts from reference TRBV19 and TRBJ2-7): DGGITQSPKYLFRKEGQNVTLSCEQNLNHDAMYWYRQDPGQGLRLIYYSQIVNDFQKGDIAEGYSVSREKKESFPLTVTSAQKNPTAFYLCASSAGLAGSYEQYFGPGTRLTVT.

The V call is TRBV27, the J call TRBJ1-1; D is unresolved. The CDR3 sequence is 17 residues long. Looked up from germline, CDR1 is MNHEY and CDR2 is SMNVEV (reference sequence). The germline V and J ends were trimmed by 6 bases and 7 bases, with 27 bases remaining between them. The CDR3 protein is CASSLRPLQRLPFEAFF. The CDR3 nucleotides are TGTGCCAGCAGCCTCCGCCCACTACAGAGACTCCCTTTTGAAGCTTTCTTT.

The chain has TRBV7-8 and TRBJ2-2, with D unclear. Trimming took 1 base from V and 6 from J, leaving 9 bases between them. The CDR3 sequence is 14 residues long. Germline-derived CDR1 and CDR2 are SGHVS and FQNEAQ. CDR3 sequence: CASSLEAYPGELFF. CDR3 sequence (DNA): TGTGCCAGCAGCTTAGAAGCGTACCCCGGGGAGCTGTTTTTT.

This chain uses TRBV7-9 with TRBJ2-1, with no clear D. The ends were cut back, 3 bases at V and 7 bases at J, with 7 bases in the middle. The CDR3 has 12 residues. CDR1 and CDR2 (germline): SEHNR, FQNEAQ (reference sequence). CDR3 loop: CASSLAENEQFF. Here the CDR3 DNA reads TGTGCCAGCAGCTTGGCCGAGAATGAGCAGTTCTTC. Full variable domain (outside the CDR3, taken from reference TRBV7-9 and TRBJ2-1): DTGVSQNPRHKITKRGQNVTFRCDPISEHNRLYWYRQTLGQGPEFLTYFQNEAQLEKSRLLSDRFSAERPKGSFSTLEIQRTEQGDSAMYLCASSLAENEQFFGPGTRLTVL.

This clone was counted a few times. V usage is TRBV4-3 and J usage is TRBJ1-6; 7 nucleotides align to TRBD1. The CDR3 is 15 residues long. From germline, CDR1 is LGHNA and CDR2 YSLEER. After removal of 4 bases from V and 9 bases from J, the junction contained 9 bases not matched to a gene. CDR3 sequence (DNA): TGCGCCAGCAGCCGAGAGACAGGGCTCAGTTCACCCCTCCACTTT. Translating it yields CASSRETGLSSPLHF.

A single count supports this clone. The CDR3 spells CASSHSIPEQYF. CDR3 sequence (DNA): TGTGCCAGCAGCCACTCAATTCCTGAGCAGTACTTC. The chain uses TRBV5-6 and TRBJ2-7, with no clear D. Germline loops: CDR1 SGHDT, CDR2 YYEEEE. V was pared by 4 bases and J by 7 bases, with 12 bases between. CDR3 size: 12 residues.

J is TRBJ2-5 and V is TRBV9, with a tentative D call TRBD2 (6 bases). CDR1 and CDR2 (germline): SGDLS, YYNGEE. V was clipped by 3 bases and J by 0 bases, with 9 bases between them. The CDR3 is 14 amino acids. CDR3 loop: CASSARDYQETQYF. CDR3 sequence (DNA): TGTGCCAGCAGCGCGAGGGACTACCAAGAGACCCAGTACTTC.

The chain combines TRBV21-1 with TRBJ2-7; TRBD2, as called in the table, went unchecked against the DNA. TRBV21-1 is reported as a pseudogene. The CDR3 is 17 amino acids. The CDR3 is CASSKVGLAGGGDEQYF. The CDR3 DNA reads TGTGCCAGCAGCAAAGTTGGGCTAGCGGGGGGCGGCGACGAGCAGTACTTC.

This clone was seen only a few times. This chain joins TRBV29-1 and TRBJ2-7, with D perhaps TRBD1 (5 bases). V gave up 0 bases and J gave up 5 bases, with 11 bases separating them. The germline V gene encodes CDR1 SQVTM and CDR2 ANQGSEA. The CDR3 spans 13 residues. CDR3 sequence (DNA): TGCAGCGTTGAAGATCTCTCGACAGACGAGCAGTACTTC. Translation gives CSVEDLSTDEQYF.

This chain uses TRBV20-1 with TRBJ2-7, with 9 nucleotides matching TRBD1. J gave up 12 bases and V 3 bases, and 6 bases lay outside the gene matches. Looked up from germline, CDR1 is DFQATT and CDR2 is SNEGSKA (reference sequence). CDR3 length equals 11 residues. The CDR3 region is CSASLADRGYF. CDR3 coding DNA: TGCAGTGCTAGCCTAGCGGACAGGGGGTACTTC.